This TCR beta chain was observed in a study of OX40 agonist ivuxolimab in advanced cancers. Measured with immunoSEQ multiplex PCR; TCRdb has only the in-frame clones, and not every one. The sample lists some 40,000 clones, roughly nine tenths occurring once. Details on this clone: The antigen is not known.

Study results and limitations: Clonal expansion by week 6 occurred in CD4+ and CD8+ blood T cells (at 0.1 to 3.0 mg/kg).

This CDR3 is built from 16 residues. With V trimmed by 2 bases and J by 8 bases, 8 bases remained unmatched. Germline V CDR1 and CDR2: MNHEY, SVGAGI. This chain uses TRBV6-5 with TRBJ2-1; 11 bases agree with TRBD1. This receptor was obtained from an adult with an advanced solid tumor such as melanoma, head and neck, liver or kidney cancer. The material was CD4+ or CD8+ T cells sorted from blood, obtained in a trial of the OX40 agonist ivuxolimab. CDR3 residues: CASSYPHRDRGYEQFF. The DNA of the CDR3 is TGTGCCAGCAGTTACCCGCACCGGGACAGGGGGTATGAGCAGTTCTTC.